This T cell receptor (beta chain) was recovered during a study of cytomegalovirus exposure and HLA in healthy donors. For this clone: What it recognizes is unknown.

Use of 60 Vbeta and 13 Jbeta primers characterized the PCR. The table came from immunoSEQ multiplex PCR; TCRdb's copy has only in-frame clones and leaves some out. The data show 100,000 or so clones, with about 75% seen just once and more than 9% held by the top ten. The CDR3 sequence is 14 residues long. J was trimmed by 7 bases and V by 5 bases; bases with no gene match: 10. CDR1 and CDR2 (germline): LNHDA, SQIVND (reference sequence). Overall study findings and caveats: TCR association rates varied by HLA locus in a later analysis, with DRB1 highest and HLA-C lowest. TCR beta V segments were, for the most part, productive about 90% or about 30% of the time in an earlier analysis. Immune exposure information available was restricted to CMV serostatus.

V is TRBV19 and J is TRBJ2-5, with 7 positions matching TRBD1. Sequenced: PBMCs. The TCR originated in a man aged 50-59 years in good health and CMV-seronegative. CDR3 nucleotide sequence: TGTGCCAGTAGTTTTCAGGGCCGACAGGGGACCCAGTACTTC. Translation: CASSFQGRQGTQYF. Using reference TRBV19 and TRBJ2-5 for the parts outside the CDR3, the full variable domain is DGGITQSPKYLFRKEGQNVTLSCEQNLNHDAMYWYRQDPGQGLRLIYYSQIVNDFQKGDIAEGYSVSREKKESFPLTVTSAQKNPTAFYLCASSFQGRQGTQYFGPGTRLLVL.